These 16 T cell receptor beta chains were all obtained from the same sample, sequenced in a study of cytomegalovirus exposure and HLA in healthy donors. The PCR contained 60 Vbeta and 13 Jbeta primers. TCRdb's copy holds only in-frame clones and misses some; the assay was immunoSEQ multiplex PCR. The sample shows some 220,000 clones, 70% to 85% of them seen only once. Sequencing was done on a sample of PBMCs. Source of these receptors: a woman in her 40s in good health and CMV-seronegative.

The chain links TRBV5-6 to TRBJ2-1, with 8 bases lining up with TRBD1. Trimming took 4 bases from V and 3 from J; bases not matched to a gene: 6. CDR3 length equals 15 residues. Germline V gives CDR1 SGHDT, CDR2 YYEEEE. This CDR3 is CASSPRQGFYNEQFF. Here the CDR3 DNA reads TGTGCCAGCAGCCCAAGACAGGGGTTCTACAATGAGCAGTTCTTC. Together with reference TRBV5-6 and TRBJ2-1, the CDR3 gives the full variable domain: DAGVTQSPTHLIKTRGQQVTLRCSPKSGHDTVSWYQQALGQGPQFIFQYYEEEERQRGNFPDRFSGHQFPNYSSELNVNALLLGDSALYLCASSPRQGFYNEQFFGPGTRLTVL.

On this clone itself: Here the CDR3 omits its conserved ending phenylalanine or tryptophan, so a read error is the likely source. This chain uses TRBV6-1 with TRBJ1-6, with 8 bases that match TRBD1. The CDR3 contains 17 residues. The junction had 13 bases not matched to a gene; V was cut back by 4 bases and J by 8 bases. In germline, CDR1 is MNHNS, CDR2 SASEGT. CDR3 amino acids: CASSARIRDRRDSPLHL. The DNA of the CDR3 is TGTGCCAGCAGTGCGCGAATCAGGGACAGGAGGGATTCACCCCTCCACCTT.

This rearrangement joins TRBV13 to TRBJ2-7, with TRBD1 identical over 7 bases. The CDR3 has 14 amino acids. In germline, CDR1 is PRHDT, CDR2 FYEKMQ (reference sequence). J was trimmed by 3 bases and V by 5 bases; bases with no gene match: 7. In DNA form, the CDR3 reads TGTGCCAGCAGCCAAAGACAGGGTGGCTACGAGCAGTACTTC. It yields the protein CASSQRQGGYEQYF. The complete variable domain, with remaining parts taken from reference TRBV13 and TRBJ2-7, reads AAGVIQSPRHLIKEKRETATLKCYPIPRHDTVYWYQQGPGQDPQFLISFYEKMQSDKGSIPDRFSAQQFSDYHSELNMSSLELGDSALYFCASSQRQGGYEQYFGPGTRLTVT.

This sequence joins TRBV11-3 and TRBJ2-2, with D perhaps matching TRBD1 (6 bases). The V gene's germline CDR1 is SGHNT and CDR2 YENEEA. Trimming pared 5 bases from V and 6 bases from J, leaving 22 bases between. This CDR3 contains 17 residues. The CDR3 DNA reads as TGTGCCAGCAGCCCCCCCGGACAGTCCGCGCCCCCCGGGGAGCTGTTTTTT. Protein sequence: CASSPPGQSAPPGELFF.

The chain is built from TRBV5-1 and TRBJ2-7; 9 bases map to TRBD1. The CDR3 length is 15 residues. V trimming: 2 bases; J trimming: 7 bases; junction bases outside the gene matches: 10. CDR1 is SGHRS and CDR2 is YFSETQ in the germline V gene. The CDR3 loop is CASSFAGQGPSEQYF. DNA of the CDR3: TGCGCCAGCAGCTTTGCGGGACAGGGACCGTCGGAGCAGTACTTC.

This clone has just a few counts. The CDR3, as DNA: TGTGCCAGCAGTTATACCCCAGACAATGAAGCTTTCTTT. Translated, it gives CASSYTPDNEAFF. J is TRBJ1-1 and V is TRBV6-5; D gene unclear. This CDR3 comprises 13 residues. Trimming shortened V by 3 bases and J by 7 bases, and 12 bases separated the two germline ends. Germline-derived CDR1 and CDR2 are MNHEY and SVGAGI.

CDR3 residues: CASSLNRGAEAFF. DNA of the CDR3: TGTGCCAGTAGTCTCAACAGGGGTGCTGAAGCTTTCTTT. V gene TRBV19 combines with J gene TRBJ1-1, with TRBD1 identical over 7 bases. Germline CDR1 LNHDA, CDR2 SQIVND (reference sequence). The CDR3 length is 13 residues. V was clipped by 5 bases and J by 6 bases; unmatched bases: 6.

The rearrangement links TRBV11-3 to TRBJ1-1; D may be TRBD1 (5 bases). Germline V gene lookup returns CDR1 SGHNT and CDR2 YENEEA. This CDR3 is built from 16 residues. V was cut by 1 base and J by 4 bases, with 16 bases left in between. This chain's CDR3 is CASSLGAGGGITEAFF. The CDR3 DNA reads as TGTGCCAGCAGCTTAGGGGCTGGGGGAGGTATCACTGAAGCTTTCTTT.

The chain joins TRBV19 to TRBJ2-1; 10 positions match TRBD1. The V and J ends lost 6 bases and 8 bases, in that order; junction bases with no gene match: 10. This CDR3 contains 15 residues. Germline V gene sequence: CDR1 LNHDA, CDR2 SQIVND (reference sequence). CDR3 in DNA: TGTGCCAGTAGCTCTCGGGGACAGGGGTGGGATGAGCAGTTCTTC. Protein product: CASSSRGQGWDEQFF.

Comments on this clone: At one end, the junction sequence differs from germline, possibly due to a read error. The gene calls are TRBV30 and TRBJ2-7; 11 bases match TRBD1. The CDR3 is 13 residues long. CDR1 GTSNPN and CDR2 SVGIG come from the germline V gene (reference sequence). CDR3 in DNA: TGTGCCTGGAGGGGGACAGGGGGTTACGGGCAGTACTTC. It is translated as CAWRGTGGYGQYF.

The V gene is TRBV19, the J gene TRBJ1-4; 10 bases fit TRBD1. The V segment lost 6 bases and the J segment 7 bases; nucleotides outside the gene matches: 8. This CDR3 comprises 15 residues. Germline CDR1 and CDR2: LNHDA and SQIVND (reference sequence). CDR3 nucleotide sequence: TGTGCCAGTAGGGCGACAGGGGGCAAGGGTGAAAAACTGTTTTTT. It specifies CASRATGGKGEKLFF. Full variable domain (outside the CDR3, taken from reference TRBV19 and TRBJ1-4): DGGITQSPKYLFRKEGQNVTLSCEQNLNHDAMYWYRQDPGQGLRLIYYSQIVNDFQKGDIAEGYSVSREKKESFPLTVTSAQKNPTAFYLCASRATGGKGEKLFFGSGTQLSVL.

This rearrangement joins TRBV18 to TRBJ1-6; D is unclear. The CDR3 spans 16 residues. The V gene's germline CDR1 is KGHSH and CDR2 LQKENI. V lost 6 bases, J lost 5 bases, and 17 bases lay in between. The CDR3 loop reads CASSPRGLQNNSPLHF. CDR3 nucleotide sequence: TGTGCCAGCTCGCCTAGAGGCCTCCAAAATAATTCACCCCTCCACTTT.

The chain is built from TRBV2 and TRBJ2-1; 8 bases map to TRBD1. Germline V gives CDR1 SNHLY, CDR2 FYNNEI. V trimming: 3 bases; J trimming: 7 bases; junction bases outside the gene matches: 8. CDR3 length equals 15 residues. For the CDR3, the DNA is TGTGCCAGCAGTGACGGACAGGGATTGCGGAATGAGCAGTTCTTC. Its translation is CASSDGQGLRNEQFF.

J is TRBJ1-4 and V is TRBV11-2; 7 bases are shared with TRBD1. CDR3 length equals 15 residues. Germline trimming cut 6 bases from V and 6 bases from J; bases unmatched to any gene: 10. Germline CDR1 SGHAT, CDR2 FQNNGV. CDR3 DNA sequence: TGTGCCAGCAGAAGTAACAGGGGTAGGGATGAAAAACTGTTTTTT. Translated, it gives CASRSNRGRDEKLFF.

V is TRBV30 and J is TRBJ2-5; D gene uncertain. The germline gives CDR1 GTSNPN, CDR2 SVGIG (reference sequence). V was pared by 0 bases and J by 4 bases, with 12 bases between. The CDR3 runs 14 residues. This CDR3 is CAWSVSPRRETQYF. The DNA for the CDR3 is TGTGCCTGGAGTGTCAGCCCCAGGCGAGAGACCCAGTACTTC. Full variable domain (missing parts from reference TRBV30 and TRBJ2-5): SQTIHQWPATLVQPVGSPLSLECTVEGTSNPNLYWYRQAAGRGLQLLFYSVGIGQISSEVPQNLSASRPQDRQFILSSKKLLLSDSGFYLCAWSVSPRRETQYFGPGTRLLVL.

The rearrangement links TRBV14 to TRBJ1-2; 10 bases match TRBD1. V was pared by 0 bases and J by 8 bases, with 6 bases of the junction left unmatched. From germline, CDR1 is SGHDN and CDR2 FVKESK. This CDR3 contains 15 residues. CDR3 DNA sequence: TGTGCCAGCAGCCAAGATCGAGGGACAGGGGCGGGCTACACCTTC. This codes for CASSQDRGTGAGYTF.